The 19 T cell receptor beta chains given below trace back to one sample, sequenced in a study of blood T cell repertoires in COVID-19. Measured with immunoSEQ multiplex PCR; TCRdb has only the in-frame clones, and not every one. This sample has roughly 78,000 clones, with around 86% found just once. The sample taken for sequencing was peripheral blood. Receptors were obtained from a woman aged 55-75 years with acute or convalescent COVID-19.

The gene calls are TRBV27 and TRBJ1-1; TRBD1 is a possible D gene (5 bases). Trimming removed 6 bases at V and 3 bases at J, with 17 bases between. The CDR3 extends over 15 amino acids. Germline CDR1 reads MNHEY; CDR2 reads SMNVEV (reference sequence). CDR3 residues: CASRGLQGMDTEAFF. The CDR3 DNA follows: TGTGCCAGCAGGGGACTTCAGGGAATGGACACTGAAGCTTTCTTT.

The J gene is TRBJ2-1, the V gene TRBV18, with 8 bases lining up with TRBD2. With 1 base clipped from V and 0 bases from J, the junction kept 2 bases outside the gene matches. The CDR3 is 16 residues long. Germline lookup yields CDR1 KGHSH and CDR2 LQKENI. The chain's CDR3 is CASSPRAGGSYNEQFF. CDR3 bases: TGTGCCAGCTCACCACGCGCGGGGGGCTCCTACAATGAGCAGTTCTTC.

This rearrangement joins TRBV4-3 to TRBJ2-2; D perhaps matches TRBD2 (7 bases). Deletions cut 0 bases from V and 6 bases from J, with 11 bases between. The CDR3 sequence is 15 residues long. From germline, CDR1 is LGHNA and CDR2 YSLEER. The CDR3, as DNA: TGCGCCAGCAGCCAAGAAGGGGGGGTAGCCGGGGAGCTGTTTTTT. Its translation is CASSQEGGVAGELFF.

This clone was picked up a small number of times. The chain is built from TRBV7-9 and TRBJ2-1; 9 bases are a match to TRBD2. V shed 5 bases, J shed 7 bases, and the junction held 9 bases outside the gene matches. The length of the CDR3 is 15 residues. Germline V gives CDR1 SEHNR, CDR2 FQNEAQ (reference sequence). CDR3 bases: TGTGCCAGCAGCCCGCAGGGAGCGGGGGGAAATGAGCAGTTCTTC. As protein: CASSPQGAGGNEQFF.

The chain recombines TRBV4-3 with TRBJ2-3; possibly TRBD2 for D (5 bases). CDR3 length: 13 amino acids. Trimming took off 1 base at V and 5 bases at J, with 7 bases between the two ends. In germline, CDR1 is LGHNA, CDR2 YSLEER. CDR3 loop: CASSQGREDTQYF. The CDR3 region has the DNA TGCGCCAGCAGCCAAGGTCGGGAAGATACGCAGTATTTT.

The gene calls are TRBV20-1 and TRBJ1-4, with no clear D. This CDR3 spans 11 amino acids. V lost 3 bases to trimming and J lost 12 bases, with 11 bases between them. In germline, CDR1 is DFQATT, CDR2 SNEGSKA (reference sequence). CDR3 sequence: CSARMRTELFF. The DNA for the CDR3 is TGCAGTGCTAGGATGAGAACGGAACTGTTTTTT.

The chain recombines TRBV2 with TRBJ2-1, with 11 bases matching TRBD2. The CDR3 contains 15 residues. The V segment lost 3 bases and the J segment 6 bases; nucleotides outside the gene matches: 4. Germline values: CDR1 SNHLY, CDR2 FYNNEI. CDR3 in DNA: TGTGCCAGCAGTGATAGACTAGCGGGGATCAATGAGCAGTTCTTC. Amino acids: CASSDRLAGINEQFF.

A single count supports this clone. This rearrangement joins TRBV5-4 to TRBJ1-6; D not resolved. Between the trimmed V and J ends, which lost 1 base and 6 bases, there was a span of 8 bases. The CDR3 is 14 residues long. The germline V gene has CDR1 SGHNT and CDR2 YYREEE (reference sequence). In DNA form, the CDR3 reads TGTGCCAGCAGCTTGCGAGCGGTTAATTCACCCCTCCACTTT. The encoded protein is CASSLRAVNSPLHF.

The chain uses TRBV9 and TRBJ2-7; unclear D gene. From germline, CDR1 is SGDLS and CDR2 YYNGEE. This CDR3 spans 14 amino acids. V was clipped by 4 bases and J by 4 bases, with 15 bases between them. CDR3 sequence (DNA): TGTGCCAGCAGCCCCCGACATTCTCAATACGAGCAGTACTTC. This gives the protein CASSPRHSQYEQYF.

The rearrangement joins TRBV6-6 to TRBJ1-1; a weak D match, TRBD1 (6 bases). Germline CDR1 MNHNY, CDR2 SVGAGI (reference sequence). The CDR3 sequence is 13 residues long. Trimming cost V 7 bases and J 4 bases, with 13 bases left between them. As DNA, the CDR3 is TGTGCCAGCACCCCGACAGGAGGCACTGAAGCTTTCTTT. Protein sequence: CASTPTGGTEAFF.

This rearrangement joins TRBV18 to TRBJ1-2; a weak D match, TRBD1 (6 bases). Germline lookup yields CDR1 KGHSH and CDR2 LQKENI. CDR3 length: 16 amino acids. Trimming removed 3 bases from V and 2 bases from J, with 16 bases in between. The CDR3 region has the DNA TGTGCCAGCTCACCGGACAGAGGGGGATACAACTATGGCTACACCTTC. Amino acid sequence: CASSPDRGGYNYGYTF.

This chain connects TRBV14 to TRBJ1-2, with D hard to call. Germline V lookup: CDR1 SGHDN, CDR2 FVKESK. Trimming took off 6 bases at V and 4 bases at J, with 12 bases between the two ends. CDR3 length equals 13 residues. The CDR3 is CASSPRGGYGYTF. CDR3 nucleotides: TGTGCCAGCAGTCCCCGAGGCGGCTATGGCTACACCTTC.

The chain combines TRBV28 with TRBJ1-5; D gene uncertain. Per the germline V gene, CDR1 is MDHEN and CDR2 is SYDVKM. There are 14 residues in the CDR3. V was cut by 9 bases and J by 6 bases, with 18 bases left in between. The CDR3 loop is CASSPTSGAQPQHF. The CDR3 nucleotides are TGTGCCAGTTCCCCAACGTCGGGAGCTCAGCCCCAGCATTTT.

This rearrangement joins TRBV7-2 to TRBJ1-1; D perhaps matches TRBD1 (5 bases). The CDR3 sequence is 13 residues long. Germline CDR1 and CDR2: SGHTA and FQGNSA. Between the trimmed V and J ends, which lost 8 bases and 1 base, there was a span of 11 bases. This chain's CDR3 is CASFRDRNTEAFF. The DNA for the CDR3 is TGTGCCAGCTTTAGAGACAGGAACACTGAAGCTTTCTTT. Variable domain in full (rest from reference TRBV7-2 and TRBJ1-1): GAGVSQSPSNKVTEKGKDVELRCDPISGHTALYWYRQSLGQGLEFLIYFQGNSAPDKSGLPSDRFSAERTGGSVSTLTIQRTQQEDSAVYLCASFRDRNTEAFFGQGTRLTVV.

CDR3 coding DNA: TGTGCCAGCAGTGACAGGGGTATTCAGCCCCAGCATTTT. Its protein is CASSDRGIQPQHF. The V and J genes are TRBV2 and TRBJ1-5; D might be TRBD1 (6 bases). The CDR3 contains 13 residues. CDR1 SNHLY and CDR2 FYNNEI come from the germline V gene. V lost 3 bases, J lost 6 bases, and 9 bases lay in between.

V is TRBV7-9 and J is TRBJ2-1, with TRBD1 identical over 8 bases. Germline trimming cut 4 bases from V and 1 base from J; bases unmatched to any gene: 12. CDR3 length: 18 residues. Germline V lookup: CDR1 SEHNR, CDR2 FQNEAQ (reference sequence). This CDR3 is CASSSTPGQVLSYNEQFF. DNA for the CDR3: TGTGCCAGCAGCTCCACCCCGGGACAGGTTCTTTCCTACAATGAGCAGTTCTTC.

The V and J genes are TRBV30 and TRBJ1-1, with D hard to call. This CDR3 spans 12 amino acids. CDR1 GTSNPN and CDR2 SVGIG come from the germline V gene (reference sequence). The CDR3 spells CVWRRSNTEAFF. CDR3 sequence (DNA): TGTGTGTGGAGGAGAAGTAACACTGAAGCTTTCTTT. Filled out from reference TRBV30 and TRBJ1-1, the complete variable domain reads SQTIHQWPATLVQPVGSPLSLECTVEGTSNPNLYWYRQAAGRGLQLLFYSVGIGQISSEVPQNLSASRPQDRQFILSSKKLLLSDSGFYLCVWRRSNTEAFFGQGTRLTVV.

This clone was found a few times. This chain connects TRBV27 to TRBJ2-1; D gene ambiguous. This CDR3 comprises 13 residues. CDR1 is MNHEY and CDR2 is SMNVEV in the germline V gene (reference sequence). Deletions cut 3 bases from V and 6 bases from J, with 9 bases between. CDR3 sequence reads: CASSLVRFNEQFF. CDR3 in DNA: TGTGCCAGCAGTTTGGTCAGATTCAATGAGCAGTTCTTC.

This chain uses TRBV3-1 (or the pseudogene TRBV3-2) with TRBJ2-1; D is unclear. This CDR3 has 16 amino acids. Trimming left V 1 base short and J 3 bases short, with 13 bases between. Germline CDR1 is LGHDT and CDR2 is YNNKEL (reference sequence). CDR3 loop: CASSQGLQVSYNEQFF. The DNA of the CDR3 is TGTGCCAGCAGCCAAGGCCTTCAAGTTAGCTACAATGAGCAGTTCTTC.